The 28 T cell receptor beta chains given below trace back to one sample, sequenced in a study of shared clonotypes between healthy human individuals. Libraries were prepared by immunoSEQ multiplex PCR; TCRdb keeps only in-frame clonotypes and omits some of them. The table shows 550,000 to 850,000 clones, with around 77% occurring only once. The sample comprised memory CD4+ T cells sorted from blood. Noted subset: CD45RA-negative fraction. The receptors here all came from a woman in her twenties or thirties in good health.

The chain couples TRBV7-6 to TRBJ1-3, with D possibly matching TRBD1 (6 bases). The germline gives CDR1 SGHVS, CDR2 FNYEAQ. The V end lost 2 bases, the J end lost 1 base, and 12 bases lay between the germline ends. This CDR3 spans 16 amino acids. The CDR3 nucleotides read TGTGCCAGCAGCTTAACCCAGGGGCCTTCTGGAAACACCATATATTTT. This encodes CASSLTQGPSGNTIYF.

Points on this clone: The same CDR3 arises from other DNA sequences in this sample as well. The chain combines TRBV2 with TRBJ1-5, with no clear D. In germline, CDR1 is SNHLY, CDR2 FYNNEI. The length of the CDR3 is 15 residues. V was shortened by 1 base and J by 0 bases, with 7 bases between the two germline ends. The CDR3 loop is CASSEERYSNQPQHF. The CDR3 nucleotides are TGTGCCAGCAGTGAAGAACGGTATAGCAATCAGCCCCAGCATTTT.

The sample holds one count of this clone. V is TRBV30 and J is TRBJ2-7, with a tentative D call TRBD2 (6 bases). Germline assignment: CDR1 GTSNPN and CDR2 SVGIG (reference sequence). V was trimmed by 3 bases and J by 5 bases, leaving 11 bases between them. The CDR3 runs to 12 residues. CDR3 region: CAWRGRGDEQYF. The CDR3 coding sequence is TGTGCCTGGAGGGGCCGCGGGGACGAGCAGTACTTC.

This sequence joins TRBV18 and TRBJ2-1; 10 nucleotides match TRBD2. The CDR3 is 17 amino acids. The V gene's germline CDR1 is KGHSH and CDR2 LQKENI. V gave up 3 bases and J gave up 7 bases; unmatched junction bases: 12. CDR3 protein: CASSPVSSGRARNEQFF. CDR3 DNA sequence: TGTGCCAGCTCACCGGTTTCGAGCGGGAGGGCGAGGAATGAGCAGTTCTTC.

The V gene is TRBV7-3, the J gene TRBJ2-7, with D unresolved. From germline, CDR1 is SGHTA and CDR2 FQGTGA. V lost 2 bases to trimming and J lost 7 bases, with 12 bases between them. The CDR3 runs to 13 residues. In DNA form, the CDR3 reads TGTGCCAGCAGCTTATATGAACGGCTGGAGCAGTACTTC. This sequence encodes CASSLYERLEQYF.

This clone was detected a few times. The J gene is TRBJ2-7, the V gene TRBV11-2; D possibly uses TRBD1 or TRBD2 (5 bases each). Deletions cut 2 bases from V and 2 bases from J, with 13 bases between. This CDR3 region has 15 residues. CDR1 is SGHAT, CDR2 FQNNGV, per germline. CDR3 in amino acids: CASSLRGGLTYEQYF. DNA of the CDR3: TGTGCCAGCAGCTTACGTGGGGGATTAACCTACGAGCAGTACTTC.

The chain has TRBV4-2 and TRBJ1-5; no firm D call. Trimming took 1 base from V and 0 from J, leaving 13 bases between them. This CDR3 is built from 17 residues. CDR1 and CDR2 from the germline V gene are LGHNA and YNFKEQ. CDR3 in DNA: TGTGCCAGCAGCCAAGTCTCCGGAGGATATAGCAATCAGCCCCAGCATTTT. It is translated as CASSQVSGGYSNQPQHF.

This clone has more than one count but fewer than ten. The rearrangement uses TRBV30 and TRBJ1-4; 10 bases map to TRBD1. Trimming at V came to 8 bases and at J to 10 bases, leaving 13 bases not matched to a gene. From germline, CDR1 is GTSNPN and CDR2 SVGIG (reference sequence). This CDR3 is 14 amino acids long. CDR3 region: CAGLSDRGTRKLFF. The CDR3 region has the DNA TGTGCCGGGCTTTCGGACAGGGGGACGAGAAAACTGTTTTTT.

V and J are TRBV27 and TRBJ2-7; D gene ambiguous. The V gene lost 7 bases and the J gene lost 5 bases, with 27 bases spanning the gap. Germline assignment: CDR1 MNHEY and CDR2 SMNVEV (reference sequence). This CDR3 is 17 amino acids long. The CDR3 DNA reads TGTGCCAGCACCCGCACGTTCTTTGACGCCGTCTATGACGAGCAGTACTTC. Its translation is CASTRTFFDAVYDEQYF.

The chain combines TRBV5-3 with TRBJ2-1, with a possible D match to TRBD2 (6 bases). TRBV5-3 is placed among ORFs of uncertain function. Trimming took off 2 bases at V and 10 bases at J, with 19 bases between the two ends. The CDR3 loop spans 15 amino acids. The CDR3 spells CARSFWEASCSEQFF. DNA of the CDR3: TGTGCCAGAAGCTTTTGGGAGGCGTCCTGTTCGGAGCAGTTCTTC.

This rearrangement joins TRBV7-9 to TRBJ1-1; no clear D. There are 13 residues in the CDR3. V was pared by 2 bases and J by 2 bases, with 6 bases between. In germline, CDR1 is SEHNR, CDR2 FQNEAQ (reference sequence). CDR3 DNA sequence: TGTGCCAGCAGCTTATTAAGTAACACTGAAGCTTTCTTT. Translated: CASSLLSNTEAFF.

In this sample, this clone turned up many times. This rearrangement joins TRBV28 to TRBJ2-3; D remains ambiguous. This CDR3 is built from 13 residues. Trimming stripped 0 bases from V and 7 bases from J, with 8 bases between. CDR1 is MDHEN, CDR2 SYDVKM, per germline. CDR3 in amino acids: CASSLWGLNTQYF. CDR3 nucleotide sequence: TGTGCCAGCAGTTTATGGGGTCTAAATACGCAGTATTTT.

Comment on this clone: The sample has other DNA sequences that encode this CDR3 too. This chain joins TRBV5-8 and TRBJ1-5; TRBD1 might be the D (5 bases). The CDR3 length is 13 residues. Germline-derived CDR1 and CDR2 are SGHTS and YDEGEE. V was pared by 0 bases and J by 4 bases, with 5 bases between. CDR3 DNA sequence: TGTGCCAGCAGCTTGGACAGGAATCAGCCCCAGCATTTT. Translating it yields CASSLDRNQPQHF.

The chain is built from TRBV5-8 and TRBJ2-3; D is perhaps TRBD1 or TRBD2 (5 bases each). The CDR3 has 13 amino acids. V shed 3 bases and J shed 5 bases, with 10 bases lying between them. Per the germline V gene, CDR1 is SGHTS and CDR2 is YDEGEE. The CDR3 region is CASSWVGEDTQYF. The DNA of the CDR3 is TGTGCCAGCAGCTGGGTGGGGGAAGATACGCAGTATTTT.

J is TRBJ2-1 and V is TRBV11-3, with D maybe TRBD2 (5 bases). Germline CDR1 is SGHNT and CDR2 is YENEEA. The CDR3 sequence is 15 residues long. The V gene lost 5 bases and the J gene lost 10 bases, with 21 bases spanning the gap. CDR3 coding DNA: TGTGCCAGCAGCCCCAGGACTGCCGCCTTAGGGGAGCAGTTCTTC. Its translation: CASSPRTAALGEQFF.

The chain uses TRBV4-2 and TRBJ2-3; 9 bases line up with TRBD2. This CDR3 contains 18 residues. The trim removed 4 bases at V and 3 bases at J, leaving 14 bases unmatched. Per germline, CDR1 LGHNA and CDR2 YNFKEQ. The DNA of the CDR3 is TGTGCCAGCAGCCCACTACTTCACGCGGGAGGGGGAACAGATACGCAGTATTTT. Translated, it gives CASSPLLHAGGGTDTQYF.

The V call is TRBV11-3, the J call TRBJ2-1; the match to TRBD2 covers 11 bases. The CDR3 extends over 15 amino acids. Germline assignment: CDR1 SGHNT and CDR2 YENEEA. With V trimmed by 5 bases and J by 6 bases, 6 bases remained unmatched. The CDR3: CASSLGLAGSNEQFF. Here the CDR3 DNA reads TGTGCCAGCAGCCTCGGACTAGCGGGTTCCAATGAGCAGTTCTTC.

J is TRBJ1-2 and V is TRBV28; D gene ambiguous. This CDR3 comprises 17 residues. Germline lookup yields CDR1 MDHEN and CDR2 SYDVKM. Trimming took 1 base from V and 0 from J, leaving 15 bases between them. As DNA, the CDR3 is TGTGCCAGCAGTTTATCCCAAAGCGGGGTAGCTAACTATGGCTACACCTTC. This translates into CASSLSQSGVANYGYTF.

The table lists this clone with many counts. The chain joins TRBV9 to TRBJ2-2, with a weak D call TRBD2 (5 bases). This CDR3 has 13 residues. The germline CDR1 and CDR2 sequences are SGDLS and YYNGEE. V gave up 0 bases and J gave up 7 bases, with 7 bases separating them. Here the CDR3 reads CASSVGEIGELFF. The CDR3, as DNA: TGTGCCAGCAGCGTAGGGGAGATCGGGGAGCTGTTTTTT.

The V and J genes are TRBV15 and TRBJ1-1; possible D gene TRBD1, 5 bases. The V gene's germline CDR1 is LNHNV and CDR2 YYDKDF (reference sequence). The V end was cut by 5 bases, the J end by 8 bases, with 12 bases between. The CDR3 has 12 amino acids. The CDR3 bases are TGTGCCACCAGCTGGGGGGTGGGGGAAGCTTTCTTT. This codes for CATSWGVGEAFF.

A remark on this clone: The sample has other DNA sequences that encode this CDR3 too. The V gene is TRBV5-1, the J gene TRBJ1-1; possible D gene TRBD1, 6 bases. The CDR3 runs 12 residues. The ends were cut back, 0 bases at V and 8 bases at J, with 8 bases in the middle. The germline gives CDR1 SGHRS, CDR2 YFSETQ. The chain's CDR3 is CASSLVGTEAFF. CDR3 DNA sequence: TGCGCCAGCAGCTTGGTAGGGACAGAAGCTTTCTTT. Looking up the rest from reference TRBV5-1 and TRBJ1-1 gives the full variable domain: KAGVTQTPRYLIKTRGQQVTLSCSPISGHRSVSWYQQTPGQGLQFLFEYFSETQRNKGNFPGRFSGRQFSNSRSEMNVSTLELGDSALYLCASSLVGTEAFFGQGTRLTVV.

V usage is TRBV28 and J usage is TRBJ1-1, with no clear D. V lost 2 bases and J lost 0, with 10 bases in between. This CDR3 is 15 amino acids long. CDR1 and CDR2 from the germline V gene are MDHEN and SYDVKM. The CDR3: CASSLVSRLNTEAFF. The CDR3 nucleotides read TGTGCCAGCAGTTTAGTTTCACGGTTGAACACTGAAGCTTTCTTT. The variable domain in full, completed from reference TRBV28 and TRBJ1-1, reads DVKVTQSSRYLVKRTGEKVFLECVQDMDHENMFWYRQDPGLGLRLIYFSYDVKMKEKGDIPEGYSVSREKKERFSLILESASTNQTSMYLCASSLVSRLNTEAFFGQGTRLTVV.

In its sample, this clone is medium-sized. The CDR3 coding sequence is TGTGCCAGCAGCTTAGTGTTGGCTAGCACCGAGCAGTACTTC. Encoded protein: CASSLVLASTEQYF. The rearrangement uses TRBV11-2 and TRBJ2-7; possible D gene TRBD2, 5 bases. The ends were cut back, 1 base at V and 6 bases at J, with 13 bases in the middle. This CDR3 contains 14 residues. Germline values: CDR1 SGHAT, CDR2 FQNNGV.

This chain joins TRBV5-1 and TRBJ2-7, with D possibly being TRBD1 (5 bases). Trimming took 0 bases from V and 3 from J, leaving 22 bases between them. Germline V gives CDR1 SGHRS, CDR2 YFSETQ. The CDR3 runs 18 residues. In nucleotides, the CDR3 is TGCGCCAGCAGCTTGGTCGGACAAGGGTTTTTAGTAAGCTACGAGCAGTACTTC. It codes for CASSLVGQGFLVSYEQYF.

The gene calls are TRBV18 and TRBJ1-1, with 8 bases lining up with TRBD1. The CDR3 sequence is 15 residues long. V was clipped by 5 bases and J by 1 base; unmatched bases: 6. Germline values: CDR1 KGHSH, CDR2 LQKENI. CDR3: CASSTTGAGNTEAFF. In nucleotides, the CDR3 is TGTGCCAGCTCAACGACAGGGGCCGGGAACACTGAAGCTTTCTTT.

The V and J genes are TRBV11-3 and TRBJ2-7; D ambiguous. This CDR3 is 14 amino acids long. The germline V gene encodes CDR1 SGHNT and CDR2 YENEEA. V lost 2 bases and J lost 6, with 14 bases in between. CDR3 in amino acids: CASSLFGENGEQYF. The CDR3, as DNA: TGTGCCAGCAGCTTATTTGGGGAAAACGGCGAGCAGTACTTC.

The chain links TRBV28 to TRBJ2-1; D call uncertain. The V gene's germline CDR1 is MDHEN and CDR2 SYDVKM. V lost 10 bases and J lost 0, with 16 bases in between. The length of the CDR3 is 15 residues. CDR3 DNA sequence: TGTGCCATCGATAGGCTCATTAGCTCCTACAATGAGCAGTTCTTC. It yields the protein CAIDRLISSYNEQFF.

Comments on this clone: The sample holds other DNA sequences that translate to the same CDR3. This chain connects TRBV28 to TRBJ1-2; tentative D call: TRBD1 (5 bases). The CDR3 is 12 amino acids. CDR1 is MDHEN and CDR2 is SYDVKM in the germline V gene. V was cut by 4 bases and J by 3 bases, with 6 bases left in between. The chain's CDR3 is CASSSTDYGYTF. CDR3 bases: TGTGCCAGCAGTTCGACAGACTATGGCTACACCTTC.